This TCR beta chain comes out of a study of Ad26.COV2.S vaccination and SARS-CoV-2 variants. At the level of the study: Ad26.COV2.S, an intramuscular injection, was given once or twice 56 days apart.

Trimming took off 4 bases at V and 4 bases at J, with 13 bases between the two ends. CDR1 and CDR2 from the germline V gene are LGHDT and YNNKEL (reference sequence). The CDR3 is made up of 14 amino acids. Study-level points and caveats: Reported post-vaccination CD8+ and CD4+ T cell responses to spike showed substantial breadth.

This table comes from immunoSEQ multiplex PCR, and its TCRdb copy is limited to in-frame clones, with some not included. The repertoire consists of 400,000 to 500,000 clones, with roughly nine tenths occurring once and the leading ten covering 2.5%. Remarks on this clone: Its antigen is unknown.

The treatment denotes: around 19 received Ad26.COV2.S at low or high dose, single or two shots; about 5 received placebo; per-sample allocation not given. Samples came from day 63 after the first vaccine or placebo injection. An adult aged 18-55 years in Boston served as the donor. As its vector, the vaccine had Ad26, which expressed Wuhan-strain SARS-CoV-2 spike. The TCR originated in a person aged 18-60 years who received the Ad26.COV2.S COVID-19 vaccine or a placebo. The sample here was peripheral blood, taken in a trial of Ad26.COV2.S vaccine versus placebo. This chain links TRBV3-1 (or the pseudogene TRBV3-2) with TRBJ1-2; D unresolved. CDR3 in DNA: TGTGCCAGCAGCCCTAACACCGGGTCCTATGGCTACACCTTC. Translated: CASSPNTGSYGYTF.